These T cell receptor beta chains were read from a single sample in a study of shared clonotypes between healthy human individuals. Data came from immunoSEQ multiplex PCR; TCRdb stores just in-frame clones and leaves some out. The sample shows around 2.5 million clones, 90% to 95% of them seen only once. The source material was naive CD4+ T cells from PBMCs. The receptors stem from a man younger than 35 in good health. Some clones in this sample may be carry-over from other donors' samples. CDR3s include the opening cysteine and the closing phenylalanine or tryptophan. The D gene is left open where the match is weak. Part of the rows lack a size; the others show once, few, many or a class for expanded clones.

abundance: NA; j_gene: TRBJ2-1; d_gene: TRBD1; v_gene: TRBV6-6; CDR3aa: CASSWDSYNEQFF; CDR3nt: TGTGCCAGCAGTTGGGACAGTTACAATGAGCAGTTCTTC
abundance: NA; j_gene: TRBJ2-5; d_gene: NA; v_gene: TRBV29-1; CDR3aa: CSVGRRLEETQYF; CDR3nt: TGCAGCGTCGGAAGGCGTCTGGAAGAGACCCAGTACTTC
abundance: once; j_gene: TRBJ1-5; d_gene: NA; v_gene: TRBV11-2; CDR3aa: CASSLTRAQPQHF; CDR3nt: TGTGCCAGCAGCTTAACTAGGGCGCAGCCCCAGCATTTT
abundance: NA; j_gene: TRBJ1-2; d_gene: NA; v_gene: TRBV19; CDR3aa: CASSMGDGYTF; CDR3nt: TGTGCCAGTAGTATGGGGGATGGCTACACCTTC
abundance: NA; j_gene: TRBJ2-3; d_gene: TRBD2; v_gene: TRBV7-2; CDR3aa: CASSSLAGGGSTDTQYF; CDR3nt: TGTGCCAGCAGCAGTCTAGCGGGAGGTGGAAGCACAGATACGCAGTATTTT
abundance: once; j_gene: TRBJ2-7; d_gene: NA; v_gene: TRBV6-5; CDR3aa: CASRNRASEQYF; CDR3nt: TGTGCCAGCAGGAACAGGGCTTCCGAGCAGTACTTC
abundance: NA; j_gene: TRBJ2-7; d_gene: NA; v_gene: TRBV18; CDR3aa: CASQPRSGAYEQYF; CDR3nt: TGTGCCAGCCAGCCAAGGTCGGGGGCCTACGAGCAGTACTTC
abundance: NA; j_gene: TRBJ2-1; d_gene: TRBD1; v_gene: TRBV5-1; CDR3aa: CASSLPGTGTYNEQFF; CDR3nt: TGCGCCAGCAGCTTGCCCGGGACAGGGACCTACAATGAGCAGTTCTTC
abundance: NA; j_gene: TRBJ1-4; d_gene: NA; v_gene: TRBV4-1; CDR3aa: CASSPRAPNEKLFF; CDR3nt: TGCGCCAGCAGCCCTAGGGCCCCTAATGAAAAACTGTTTTTT
abundance: NA; j_gene: TRBJ1-4; d_gene: NA; v_gene: TRBV4-1; CDR3aa: CASSQEQAQGEKLFF; CDR3nt: TGCGCCAGCAGCCAAGAACAGGCCCAGGGTGAAAAACTGTTTTTT
abundance: NA; j_gene: TRBJ2-7; d_gene: NA; v_gene: TRBV27; CDR3aa: CASSGIPRKRVSYEQYF; CDR3nt: TGTGCCAGCAGTGGGATCCCCAGAAAACGAGTTTCCTACGAGCAGTACTTC
abundance: NA; j_gene: TRBJ2-7; d_gene: NA; v_gene: TRBV18; CDR3aa: CASSPPDTRSEQYF; CDR3nt: TGTGCCAGCTCACCACCGGACACCCGGAGCGAGCAGTACTTC
abundance: NA; j_gene: TRBJ2-4; d_gene: NA; v_gene: TRBV27; CDR3aa: CASSLLGGVKNIQYF; CDR3nt: TGTGCCAGCAGTTTATTGGGGGGCGTCAAAAACATTCAGTACTTC
abundance: NA; j_gene: TRBJ1-2; d_gene: TRBD1; v_gene: TRBV28; CDR3aa: CASSITGGTGGYTF; CDR3nt: TGTGCCAGCAGTATTACAGGGGGCACGGGAGGCTACACCTTC
abundance: NA; j_gene: TRBJ2-3; d_gene: TRBD2; v_gene: TRBV27; CDR3aa: CASSRHRTSGIEYF; CDR3nt: TGTGCCAGCAGTCGCCACAGGACTAGCGGGATTGAGTATTTT
abundance: NA; j_gene: TRBJ1-1; d_gene: NA; v_gene: TRBV19; CDR3aa: CASRDSVEAFF; CDR3nt: TGTGCCAGTAGGGACAGTGTTGAAGCTTTCTTT
abundance: NA; j_gene: TRBJ1-2; d_gene: NA; v_gene: TRBV4-1; CDR3aa: CASSAIPFKGANYGYTF; CDR3nt: TGCGCCAGCAGCGCGATCCCCTTTAAAGGCGCTAACTATGGCTACACCTTC
abundance: NA; j_gene: TRBJ2-2; d_gene: NA; v_gene: TRBV5-1; CDR3aa: CASSSRAGGSGELFF; CDR3nt: TGCGCCAGCAGCTCTCGGGCAGGGGGGTCCGGGGAGCTGTTTTTT
abundance: once; j_gene: TRBJ2-7; d_gene: NA; v_gene: TRBV5-1; CDR3aa: CASSATGGYSSYEQYF; CDR3nt: TGCGCCAGCAGCGCCACGGGGGGCTACTCCTCCTACGAGCAGTACTTC
abundance: NA; j_gene: TRBJ2-3; d_gene: NA; v_gene: TRBV6-1; CDR3aa: CASSSLQVLTDTQYF; CDR3nt: TGTGCCAGCAGTTCTTTACAAGTTCTCACAGATACGCAGTATTTT
abundance: NA; j_gene: TRBJ2-3; d_gene: NA; v_gene: TRBV5-6; CDR3aa: CASLRVGSTDTQYF; CDR3nt: TGTGCCAGCCTGCGGGTTGGTAGCACAGATACGCAGTATTTT
abundance: NA; j_gene: TRBJ2-1; d_gene: NA; v_gene: TRBV27; CDR3aa: CASSSLYGGPYNEQFF; CDR3nt: TGTGCCAGCAGTTCCCTATACGGCGGGCCCTACAATGAGCAGTTCTTC
abundance: once; j_gene: TRBJ2-1; d_gene: TRBD2; v_gene: TRBV15; CDR3aa: CATSEQQRDDEQFF; CDR3nt: TGTGCCACCAGCGAGCAACAGCGGGATGATGAGCAGTTCTTC
abundance: NA; j_gene: TRBJ2-1; d_gene: NA; v_gene: TRBV14; CDR3aa: CASSQDKRTASYPNEQFF; CDR3nt: TGTGCCAGCAGCCAAGATAAGAGGACGGCCTCTTACCCCAATGAGCAGTTCTTC
abundance: NA; j_gene: TRBJ1-5; d_gene: NA; v_gene: TRBV6-6; CDR3aa: CASSYAGPDVQPQHF; CDR3nt: TGTGCCAGCAGTTACGCAGGGCCCGACGTGCAGCCCCAGCATTTT
abundance: NA; j_gene: TRBJ2-7; d_gene: NA; v_gene: TRBV18; CDR3aa: CASSPPTGEQYF; CDR3nt: TGTGCCAGCTCACCACCGACGGGTGAGCAGTACTTC
abundance: NA; j_gene: TRBJ2-3; d_gene: TRBD1; v_gene: TRBV5-1; CDR3aa: CASSSRDRRVTDTQYF; CDR3nt: TGCGCCAGCAGCTCCCGGGACAGGAGAGTCACAGATACGCAGTATTTT
abundance: NA; j_gene: TRBJ2-2; d_gene: NA; v_gene: TRBV4-1; CDR3aa: CASSRQPPWGTGELFF; CDR3nt: TGCGCCAGCAGCCGACAGCCTCCCTGGGGCACCGGGGAGCTGTTTTTT
abundance: NA; j_gene: TRBJ1-5; d_gene: NA; v_gene: TRBV9; CDR3aa: CASSADPGMRQPQHF; CDR3nt: TGTGCCAGCAGCGCCGACCCAGGGATGCGGCAGCCCCAGCATTTT
abundance: NA; j_gene: TRBJ1-5; d_gene: NA; v_gene: TRBV28; CDR3aa: CASSFTATGTGNQPQHF; CDR3nt: TGTGCCAGCAGTTTTACCGCGACAGGCACCGGCAATCAGCCCCAGCATTTT
abundance: NA; j_gene: TRBJ2-3; d_gene: TRBD2; v_gene: TRBV10-3; CDR3aa: CATRLAANTDTQYF; CDR3nt: TGTGCCACCCGACTAGCGGCAAACACAGATACGCAGTATTTT
abundance: NA; j_gene: TRBJ2-3; d_gene: TRBD2; v_gene: TRBV4-2; CDR3aa: CASSQGPGGRPDTQYF; CDR3nt: TGTGCCAGCAGCCAAGGCCCTGGCGGGAGACCGGATACGCAGTATTTT
abundance: NA; j_gene: TRBJ1-5; d_gene: NA; v_gene: TRBV28; CDR3aa: CASSPTVNQPQHF; CDR3nt: TGTGCCAGCAGTCCGACAGTAAATCAGCCCCAGCATTTT
abundance: NA; j_gene: TRBJ1-4; d_gene: TRBD1; v_gene: TRBV5-1; CDR3aa: CASNPGTGFNEKLFF; CDR3nt: TGCGCCAGCAATCCCGGGACAGGGTTTAATGAAAAACTGTTTTTT
abundance: NA; j_gene: TRBJ2-1; d_gene: TRBD2; v_gene: TRBV7-9; CDR3aa: CASSLTWGGPNEQFF; CDR3nt: TGTGCCAGCAGCTTAACGTGGGGAGGGCCTAATGAGCAGTTCTTC
abundance: NA; j_gene: TRBJ1-6; d_gene: TRBD1; v_gene: TRBV7-3; CDR3aa: CASSSMDRGYNSPLHF; CDR3nt: TGTGCCAGCAGCTCCATGGACAGGGGCTATAATTCACCCCTCCACTTT
abundance: NA; j_gene: TRBJ1-2; d_gene: NA; v_gene: TRBV28; CDR3aa: CASSLWSQNYGYTF; CDR3nt: TGTGCCAGCAGTTTATGGTCCCAGAACTATGGCTACACCTTC
abundance: NA; j_gene: TRBJ2-7; d_gene: TRBD2; v_gene: TRBV18; CDR3aa: CASSRTPGGGPLDEQYF; CDR3nt: TGTGCCAGCTCACGGACCCCTGGGGGGGGTCCGCTGGACGAGCAGTACTTC
abundance: NA; j_gene: TRBJ1-1; d_gene: TRBD1; v_gene: TRBV6-6; CDR3aa: CASSSTGAPSDTEAFF; CDR3nt: TGTGCCAGCAGTTCTACAGGGGCCCCCTCGGACACTGAAGCTTTCTTT
abundance: NA; j_gene: TRBJ2-5; d_gene: NA; v_gene: TRBV18; CDR3aa: CASSPYTGRETQYF; CDR3nt: TGTGCCAGCTCACCATATACGGGAAGAGAGACCCAGTACTTC
abundance: NA; j_gene: TRBJ1-1; d_gene: NA; v_gene: TRBV7-2; CDR3aa: CASSLPGIAEAFF; CDR3nt: TGTGCCAGCAGCCTCCCTGGGATCGCTGAAGCTTTCTTT
abundance: NA; j_gene: TRBJ2-7; d_gene: NA; v_gene: TRBV21-1; CDR3aa: CASSKALWANLLYEQYF; CDR3nt: TGTGCCAGCAGCAAAGCGCTTTGGGCTAACCTTCTCTACGAGCAGTACTTC
abundance: NA; j_gene: TRBJ1-3; d_gene: TRBD1; v_gene: TRBV13; CDR3aa: CASSGGTAGGSGNTIYF; CDR3nt: TGTGCCAGCAGCGGAGGGACAGCCGGTGGCTCTGGAAACACCATATATTTT
abundance: NA; j_gene: TRBJ2-1; d_gene: NA; v_gene: TRBV11-3; CDR3aa: CASSLVANNEQFF; CDR3nt: TGTGCCAGCAGCTTAGTGGCCAACAATGAGCAGTTCTTC
abundance: NA; j_gene: TRBJ1-2; d_gene: TRBD1; v_gene: TRBV6-6; CDR3aa: CASSYGGQAGYTF; CDR3nt: TGTGCCAGCAGTTACGGCGGACAGGCTGGCTACACCTTC
abundance: NA; j_gene: TRBJ1-3; d_gene: NA; v_gene: TRBV2; CDR3aa: CASKGPNSGNTIYF; CDR3nt: TGTGCCAGCAAGGGACCAAACTCTGGAAACACCATATATTTT
abundance: NA; j_gene: TRBJ2-5; d_gene: NA; v_gene: TRBV7-2; CDR3aa: CASSLVRSQGETQYF; CDR3nt: TGTGCCAGCAGCTTAGTACGGAGTCAGGGAGAGACCCAGTACTTC
abundance: once; j_gene: TRBJ1-5; d_gene: NA; v_gene: TRBV27; CDR3aa: CASSFDVGNQPQHF; CDR3nt: TGTGCCAGCAGTTTTGACGTAGGCAATCAGCCCCAGCATTTT
abundance: NA; j_gene: TRBJ2-7; d_gene: TRBD2; v_gene: TRBV29-1; CDR3aa: CSVGMVLAGYEQYF; CDR3nt: TGCAGCGTGGGGATGGTGCTAGCGGGGTACGAGCAGTACTTC
abundance: few; j_gene: TRBJ1-5; d_gene: NA; v_gene: TRBV6-5; CDR3aa: CASSYDGNQPQHF; CDR3nt: TGTGCCAGCAGTTACGACGGAAATCAGCCCCAGCATTTT
abundance: NA; j_gene: TRBJ1-2; d_gene: NA; v_gene: TRBV19; CDR3aa: CASSPWTGDNYGYTF; CDR3nt: TGTGCCAGTAGTCCTTGGACGGGGGATAACTATGGCTACACCTTC
abundance: NA; j_gene: TRBJ2-3; d_gene: TRBD2; v_gene: TRBV5-1; CDR3aa: CASSPGLARTDTQYF; CDR3nt: TGCGCCAGCAGCCCGGGACTAGCCCGTACAGATACGCAGTATTTT
abundance: NA; j_gene: TRBJ2-1; d_gene: NA; v_gene: TRBV9; CDR3aa: CASSVGGNPASYNEQFF; CDR3nt: TGTGCCAGCAGCGTAGGAGGGAATCCCGCGTCCTACAATGAGCAGTTCTTC
abundance: NA; j_gene: TRBJ2-5; d_gene: TRBD1; v_gene: TRBV18; CDR3aa: CASSPTGGGETQYF; CDR3nt: TGTGCCAGCTCACCGACAGGGGGCGGCGAGACCCAGTACTTC
abundance: once; j_gene: TRBJ1-2; d_gene: TRBD1; v_gene: TRBV5-6; CDR3aa: CASSAQTGGIYGYTF; CDR3nt: TGTGCCAGCAGCGCCCAGACAGGGGGAATCTATGGCTACACCTTC
abundance: NA; j_gene: TRBJ1-4; d_gene: TRBD1; v_gene: TRBV7-8; CDR3aa: CASKLTGGYNEKLFF; CDR3nt: TGTGCCAGCAAGTTAACAGGGGGATATAATGAAAAACTGTTTTTT
abundance: NA; j_gene: TRBJ2-2; d_gene: NA; v_gene: TRBV28; CDR3aa: CASSLFTGELFF; CDR3nt: TGTGCCAGCAGTTTATTCACAGGGGAGCTGTTTTTT
abundance: NA; j_gene: TRBJ1-4; d_gene: NA; v_gene: TRBV7-6; CDR3aa: CASSSPLREKLFF; CDR3nt: TGTGCCAGCAGCAGCCCCCTCCGCGAAAAACTGTTTTTT
abundance: NA; j_gene: TRBJ1-4; d_gene: NA; v_gene: TRBV25-1; CDR3aa: CASSGSYTTNEKLFF; CDR3nt: TGTGCCAGCAGTGGGAGCTACACAACTAATGAAAAACTGTTTTTT